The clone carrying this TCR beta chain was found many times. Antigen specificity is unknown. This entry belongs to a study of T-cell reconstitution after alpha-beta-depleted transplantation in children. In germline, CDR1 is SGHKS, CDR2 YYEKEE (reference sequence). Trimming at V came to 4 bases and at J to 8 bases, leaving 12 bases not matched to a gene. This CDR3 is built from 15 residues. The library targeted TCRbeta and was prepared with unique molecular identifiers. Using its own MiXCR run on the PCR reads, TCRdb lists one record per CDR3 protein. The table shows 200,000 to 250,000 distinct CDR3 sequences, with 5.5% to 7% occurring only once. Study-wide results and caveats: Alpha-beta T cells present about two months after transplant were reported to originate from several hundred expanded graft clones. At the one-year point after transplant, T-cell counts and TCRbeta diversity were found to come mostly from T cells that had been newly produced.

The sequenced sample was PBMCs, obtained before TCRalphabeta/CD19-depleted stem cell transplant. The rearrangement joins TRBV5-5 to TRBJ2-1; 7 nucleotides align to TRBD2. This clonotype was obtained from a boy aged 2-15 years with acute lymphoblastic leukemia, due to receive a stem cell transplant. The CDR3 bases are TGTGCCAGCAGCGTCCGAGCGGGAAACATACATGAGCAGTTCTTC. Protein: CASSVRAGNIHEQFF.